A selection of T cell receptor beta chains follows, all from one sample in a study of cytomegalovirus exposure and HLA in healthy donors. Method: immunoSEQ multiplex PCR; TCRdb's copy keeps in-frame clones and lacks some. The sample gives approximately 160,000 clones, about 83% of which show up once; roughly 5% is in the top ten. Material for sequencing was PBMCs. The receptor set was obtained from a girl under 18 in good health and CMV-seropositive. Each CDR3 is given with its conserved first and last residue. The D gene is left open where the match is weak. Clone size is stated in some rows and not others, as once, few, many or a class when expanded.

TRBJ1-1	.	TRBV6-5	once	CATLGPEAFF	TGTGCCACCCTGGGGCCTGAAGCTTTCTTT
TRBJ2-6	TRBD1	TRBV29-1	.	CSVVRPDRGSGANVLTF	TGCAGCGTTGTTCGCCCGGACAGGGGCTCTGGGGCCAACGTCCTGACTTTC
TRBJ1-1	TRBD1	TRBV19	.	CASSMGQGSEAFF	TGTGCCAGTAGTATGGGACAGGGGAGTGAAGCTTTCTTT
TRBJ2-1	.	TRBV5-1	.	CASSPTGNHNEQFF	TGCGCCAGCAGCCCGACAGGTAATCACAATGAGCAGTTCTTC
TRBJ2-2	.	TRBV2	.	CASSTYFGELFF	TGTGCCAGCAGTACCTATTTCGGGGAGCTGTTTTTT
TRBJ2-3	.	TRBV5-4	.	CASSLFGGRADTQYF	TGTGCCAGCAGCTTGTTCGGGGGGCGAGCAGATACGCAGTATTTT
TRBJ2-1	.	TRBV6-1	.	CASSDRYNEQFF	TGTGCCAGCAGTGACAGGTACAATGAGCAGTTCTTC
TRBJ2-7	TRBD2	TRBV7-9	.	CASSRGDYEQYF	TGTGCCAGCAGTCGGGGGGATTACGAGCAGTACTTC
TRBJ2-7	TRBD1	TRBV6-5	.	CASSRGTGYEQYF	TGTGCCAGCAGTCGAGGGACAGGTTACGAGCAGTACTTC
TRBJ1-2	.	TRBV15	.	CATSSTTNNYGYTF	TGTGCCACCAGTTCAACGACAAACAACTATGGCTACACCTTC
TRBJ2-3	.	TRBV9	.	CASSPSTDTQYF	TGTGCCAGCAGCCCGAGCACAGATACGCAGTATTTT
TRBJ2-2	TRBD2	TRBV9	.	CASSVASGGVTGELFF	TGTGCCAGCAGCGTAGCTAGCGGGGGGGTCACCGGGGAGCTGTTTTTT
TRBJ1-1	TRBD1	TRBV7-9	.	CASSIDRDTEAFF	TGTGCCAGCAGCATCGACAGGGACACTGAAGCTTTCTTT
TRBJ2-4	TRBD1	TRBV19	once	CASRGQGAHIQYF	TGTGCCAGTAGGGGACAGGGGGCACACATTCAGTACTTC
TRBJ1-4	TRBD1	TRBV6-6	.	CASSRDRGSTNEKLFF	TGTGCCAGCAGCAGGGACAGGGGGTCAACTAATGAAAAACTGTTTTTT
TRBJ1-1	.	TRBV6-6	.	CASSIHRVMNTEAFF	TGTGCCAGCAGTATCCACAGGGTGATGAACACTGAAGCTTTCTTT
TRBJ1-1	.	TRBV19	.	CASSMIVGAEMNTEAFF	TGTGCCAGTAGTATGATAGTAGGGGCAGAAATGAACACTGAAGCTTTCTTT
TRBJ2-7	TRBD1	TRBV7-6	.	CASSLVLDRGYEQYF	TGTGCCAGCAGCTTAGTCTTGGACAGGGGCTACGAGCAGTACTTC
TRBJ1-4	.	TRBV18	.	CASSGLSGANEKLFF	TGTGCCAGCTCCGGGCTCAGCGGGGCTAATGAAAAACTGTTTTTT